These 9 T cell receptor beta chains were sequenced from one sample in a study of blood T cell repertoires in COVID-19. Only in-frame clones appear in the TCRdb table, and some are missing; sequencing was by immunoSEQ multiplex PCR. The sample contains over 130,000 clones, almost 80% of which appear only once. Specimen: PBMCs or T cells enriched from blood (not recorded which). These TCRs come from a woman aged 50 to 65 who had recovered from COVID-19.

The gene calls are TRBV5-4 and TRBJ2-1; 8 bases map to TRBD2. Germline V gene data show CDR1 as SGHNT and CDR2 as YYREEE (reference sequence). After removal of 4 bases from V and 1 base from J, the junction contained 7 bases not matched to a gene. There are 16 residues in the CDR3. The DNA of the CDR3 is TGTGCCAGCAGCGGAGATAGCGGGATTTCCTACAATGAGCAGTTCTTC. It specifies CASSGDSGISYNEQFF.

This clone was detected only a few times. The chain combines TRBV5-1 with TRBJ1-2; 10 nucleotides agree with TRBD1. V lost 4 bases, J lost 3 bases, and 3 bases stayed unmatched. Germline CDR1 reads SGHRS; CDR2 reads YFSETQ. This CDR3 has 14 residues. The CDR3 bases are TGCGCCAGCAGCCTGGGGACAGGGGACTATGGCTACACCTTC. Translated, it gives CASSLGTGDYGYTF.

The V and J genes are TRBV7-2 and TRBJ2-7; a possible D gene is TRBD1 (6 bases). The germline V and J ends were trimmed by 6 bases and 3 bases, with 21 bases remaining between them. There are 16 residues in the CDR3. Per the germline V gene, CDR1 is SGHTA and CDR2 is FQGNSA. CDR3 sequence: CASSSMVAGDVYEQYF. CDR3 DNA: TGTGCCAGCAGTTCCATGGTGGCAGGGGATGTCTACGAGCAGTACTTC. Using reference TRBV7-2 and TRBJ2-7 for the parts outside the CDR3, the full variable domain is GAGVSQSPSNKVTEKGKDVELRCDPISGHTALYWYRQSLGQGLEFLIYFQGNSAPDKSGLPSDRFSAERTGGSVSTLTIQRTQQEDSAVYLCASSSMVAGDVYEQYFGPGTRLTVT.

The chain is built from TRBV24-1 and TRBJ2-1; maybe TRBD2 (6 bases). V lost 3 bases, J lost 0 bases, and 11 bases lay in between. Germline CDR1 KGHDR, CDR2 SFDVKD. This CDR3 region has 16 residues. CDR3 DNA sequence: TGTGCCACCAGTGATCCCCTAGCGCCCTCCTACAATGAGCAGTTCTTC. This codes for CATSDPLAPSYNEQFF.

CDR3 nucleotides: TGTGCCACCAGTGATTCCATGGGGCTCGAGCAGTACTTC. It translates to CATSDSMGLEQYF. The chain recombines TRBV24-1 with TRBJ2-7, with D perhaps TRBD1 (5 bases). The CDR3 spans 13 residues. V lost 2 bases, J lost 6 bases, and 10 bases lay in between. Germline V gene lookup returns CDR1 KGHDR and CDR2 SFDVKD.

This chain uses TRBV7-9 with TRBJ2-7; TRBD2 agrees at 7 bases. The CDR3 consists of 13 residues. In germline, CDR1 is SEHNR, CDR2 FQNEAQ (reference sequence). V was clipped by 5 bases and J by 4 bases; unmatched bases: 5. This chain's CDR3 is CASSGGSGYEQYF. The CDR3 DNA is TGTGCCAGCAGCGGCGGGAGCGGATACGAGCAGTACTTC.

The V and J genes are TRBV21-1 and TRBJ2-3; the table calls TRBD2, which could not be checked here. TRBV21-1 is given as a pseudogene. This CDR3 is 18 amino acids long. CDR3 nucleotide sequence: TGTGCCAGCAGCAAACCGGGACTAGAGGGAGTCAACCCAGATACGCAGTATTTT. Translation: CASSKPGLEGVNPDTQYF.

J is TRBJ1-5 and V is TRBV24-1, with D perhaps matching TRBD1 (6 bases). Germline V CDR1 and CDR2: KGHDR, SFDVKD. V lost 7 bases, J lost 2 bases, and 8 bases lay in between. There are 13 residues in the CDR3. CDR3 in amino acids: CATSKGGNQPQHF. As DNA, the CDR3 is TGTGCCACCAGCAAGGGGGGCAATCAGCCCCAGCATTTT.

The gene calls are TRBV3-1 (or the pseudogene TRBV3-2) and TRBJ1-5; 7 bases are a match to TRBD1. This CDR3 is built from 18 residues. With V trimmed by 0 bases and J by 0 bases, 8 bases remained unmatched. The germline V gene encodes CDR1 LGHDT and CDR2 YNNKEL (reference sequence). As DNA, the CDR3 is TGTGCCAGCAGCCAAGATCGTCCAGGGGGATATAGCAATCAGCCCCAGCATTTT. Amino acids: CASSQDRPGGYSNQPQHF.